The 23 T cell receptor beta chains below all came from one sample that was sequenced in a study of cytomegalovirus exposure and HLA in healthy donors. Researchers ran the PCR with 60 Vbeta and 13 Jbeta primers. The repertoire was sequenced with immunoSEQ multiplex PCR; TCRdb's copy has only in-frame clones and lacks some. The table includes tens of thousands of clones, 65% to 70% detected once. Material: PBMCs. These receptor sequences come from a woman younger than 45 in good health and CMV-seronegative.

This chain joins TRBV15 and TRBJ2-3, with D perhaps matching TRBD1 (7 bases). The V end was cut by 4 bases, the J end by 1 base, with 15 bases between. The CDR3 totals 16 residues. Germline loops: CDR1 LNHNV, CDR2 YYDKDF (reference sequence). CDR3 sequence reads: CATSKNQGGRTDTQYF. CDR3 sequence (DNA): TGTGCCACCAGCAAAAACCAGGGGGGCCGCACAGATACGCAGTATTTT.

J is TRBJ2-3 and V is TRBV27; a weak D match, TRBD2 (6 bases). V lost 8 bases and J lost 0, with 12 bases in between. The CDR3 contains 14 residues. The V gene's germline CDR1 is MNHEY and CDR2 SMNVEV (reference sequence). The CDR3 protein is CASGISGSTDTQYF. The CDR3 DNA reads as TGTGCCAGCGGAATTAGCGGAAGCACAGATACGCAGTATTTT.

This clone was seen only a few times. The chain carries TRBV7-9 and TRBJ2-6; TRBD1 might be the D (5 bases). V lost 9 bases and J 15 bases, leaving 18 bases between the germline ends. Germline V gene sequence: CDR1 SEHNR, CDR2 FQNEAQ (reference sequence). The CDR3 length is 12 residues. The CDR3: CASTAGRIALTF. The CDR3 nucleotides are TGTGCCAGTACAGCAGGGCGCATCGCCCTGACTTTC.

By its share, this clone is medium-sized (0.01 to 0.1%). The rearrangement joins TRBV6-1 to TRBJ1-2, with a possible D match to TRBD1 (6 bases). This CDR3 comprises 13 residues. V was trimmed by 7 bases and J by 4 bases, leaving 13 bases between them. Germline CDR1 and CDR2: MNHNS and SASEGT. The CDR3 DNA sequence: TGTGCCAGCAACGTCGGACAGCTCTATGGCTACACCTTC. Amino acids: CASNVGQLYGYTF.

This clone was counted between two and nine times. DNA of the CDR3: TGTGCCAGCAGTTTTCCTGGACTAGCAATGGTCAATGAGCAGTTCTTC. Protein product: CASSFPGLAMVNEQFF. This chain links TRBV27 with TRBJ2-1; TRBD2 matches at 8 bases. The CDR3 has 16 amino acids. Trimming cost V 3 bases and J 6 bases; bases outside gene matches: 10. The germline gives CDR1 MNHEY, CDR2 SMNVEV (reference sequence).

The V gene is TRBV5-4, the J gene TRBJ2-1, with D tentatively TRBD1 (7 bases). The V and J ends lost 4 bases and 4 bases respectively, with 15 bases between them. The CDR3 has 15 amino acids. The germline CDR1 and CDR2 sequences are SGHNT and YYREEE (reference sequence). This chain's CDR3 is CASSNQGGSYNEQFF. The CDR3 DNA reads TGTGCCAGCAGCAATCAGGGGGGTTCATACAATGAGCAGTTCTTC.

This clone was seen once. The chain employs TRBV7-2 and TRBJ2-1; no definite D call. V lost 8 bases to trimming and J lost 13 bases, with 18 bases between them. The CDR3 is 12 residues long. Germline V gene lookup returns CDR1 SGHTA and CDR2 FQGNSA. The CDR3 reads CASSGPAKDQFF. The CDR3 DNA reads TGTGCCAGCTCTGGGCCCGCGAAAGACCAGTTCTTC. Based on the CDR3 plus reference TRBV7-2 and TRBJ2-1, the full variable domain is GAGVSQSPSNKVTEKGKDVELRCDPISGHTALYWYRQSLGQGLEFLIYFQGNSAPDKSGLPSDRFSAERTGGSVSTLTIQRTQQEDSAVYLCASSGPAKDQFFGPGTRLTVL.

The genes are TRBV7-6 and TRBJ2-7; no definite D call. With 5 bases removed from V and 7 bases from J, the gap between germline ends came to 18 bases. The CDR3 covers 14 residues. Germline-derived CDR1 and CDR2 are SGHVS and FNYEAQ. The CDR3 DNA reads as TGTGCCAGCAGCCCGTCCGTGGAGCCGACGGAGCAGTACTTC. It yields the protein CASSPSVEPTEQYF.

The V gene is TRBV11-3, the J gene TRBJ2-7; D not certain. CDR3 size: 13 residues. In germline, CDR1 is SGHNT, CDR2 YENEEA. Trimming stripped 5 bases from V and 5 bases from J, with 13 bases between. CDR3 residues: CASSLQPADEQYF. In DNA, the CDR3 is TGTGCCAGCAGCCTACAGCCGGCCGACGAGCAGTACTTC. Filled out from reference TRBV11-3 and TRBJ2-7, the complete variable domain reads EAGVVQSPRYKIIEKKQPVAFWCNPISGHNTLYWYLQNLGQGPELLIRYENEEAVDDSQLPKDRFSAERLKGVDSTLKIQPAELGDSAVYLCASSLQPADEQYFGPGTRLTVT.

The chain carries TRBV6-4 and TRBJ2-1; tentative D call: TRBD2 (6 bases). CDR1 is MRHNA, CDR2 SNTAGT, per germline. Trimming stripped 2 bases from V and 6 bases from J, with 11 bases between. The CDR3 loop spans 14 amino acids. CDR3 in DNA: TGTGCCAGCAGTGACCCCGGACTAACCAATGAGCAGTTCTTC. Translating gives CASSDPGLTNEQFF.

The J gene is TRBJ1-5, the V gene TRBV6-1; 8 positions agree with TRBD1. Germline values: CDR1 MNHNS, CDR2 SASEGT. V trimming: 6 bases; J trimming: 3 bases; junction bases outside the gene matches: 7. The length of the CDR3 is 15 residues. The CDR3 sequence: CASSLTGGINQPQHF. The DNA of the CDR3 is TGTGCCAGCAGCCTTACAGGGGGGATCAATCAGCCCCAGCATTTT.

The gene calls are TRBV9 and TRBJ2-2; D is possibly TRBD2 (5 bases). CDR1 is SGDLS, CDR2 YYNGEE, per germline. Trimming took off 0 bases at V and 9 bases at J, with 15 bases between the two ends. This CDR3 is built from 15 residues. For the CDR3, the DNA is TGTGCCAGCAGCGTAGGACCAGCGGCCGGGAGGGAGCTGTTTTTT. Residues: CASSVGPAAGRELFF.

This chain uses TRBV6-7 with TRBJ1-2; D is uncertain. Being an ORF, TRBV6-7 has a function that is uncertain. The CDR3 is 16 residues long. The V gene lost 3 bases and the J gene lost 4 bases, with 18 bases spanning the gap. The CDR3 here is CASSYGRELGGYGYTF. The DNA of the CDR3 is TGTGCCAGCAGTTATGGACGGGAGCTTGGTGGCTATGGCTACACCTTC.

The rearrangement joins TRBV28 to TRBJ1-2; TRBD1 aligns across 9 bases. V shed 4 bases and J 4 bases; nucleotides not matched to a gene: 4. The CDR3 has 14 amino acids. The germline V gene has CDR1 MDHEN and CDR2 SYDVKM. The CDR3: CASSYGTGTYGYTF. In nucleotides, the CDR3 is TGTGCCAGCAGTTACGGGACAGGGACCTATGGCTACACCTTC.

The rearrangement uses TRBV6-6 and TRBJ1-3; possible D gene TRBD1, 5 bases. There are 14 residues in the CDR3. Germline values: CDR1 MNHNY, CDR2 SVGAGI (reference sequence). V lost 6 bases and J lost 0, with 9 bases in between. In nucleotides, the CDR3 is TGTGCCAGCAGAGACAGCGTCTCTGGAAACACCATATATTTT. It yields the protein CASRDSVSGNTIYF.

The V call is TRBV28, the J call TRBJ1-5; TRBD1 is a possible D gene (5 bases). The CDR3 consists of 17 residues. Germline V CDR1 and CDR2: MDHEN, SYDVKM. Trimming cost V 6 bases and J 0 bases, with 18 bases left between them. DNA for the CDR3: TGTGCCAGCAGCCTTCGGGTGGGGCTATATAGCAATCAGCCCCAGCATTTT. Its translation is CASSLRVGLYSNQPQHF.

This clone came up once. V is TRBV5-1 and J is TRBJ1-2; the D gene is possibly TRBD1 (5 bases). Germline values: CDR1 SGHRS, CDR2 YFSETQ. V was pared by 0 bases and J by 4 bases, with 10 bases between. The CDR3 has 14 amino acids. The CDR3 sequence is CASSLGGRAYGYTF. CDR3 DNA: TGCGCCAGCAGCTTGGGCGGCAGGGCCTATGGCTACACCTTC.

A single count supports this clone. This CDR3 is CASSLARGMGEAFF. The CDR3, as DNA: TGTGCCAGCAGCTTAGCCCGGGGAATGGGTGAAGCTTTCTTT. This chain connects TRBV7-2 to TRBJ1-1, with D uncertain. V lost 0 bases and J lost 7, with 12 bases in between. Germline CDR1 and CDR2: SGHTA and FQGNSA. The CDR3 spans 14 residues.

V and J are TRBV30 and TRBJ1-3, with a tentative D call TRBD1 (6 bases). The germline CDR1 and CDR2 sequences are GTSNPN and SVGIG (reference sequence). CDR3 length: 14 residues. The germline V and J ends were trimmed by 4 bases and 9 bases, with 19 bases remaining between them. CDR3 residues: CAWTSDSLPRTIYF. In DNA form, the CDR3 reads TGTGCCTGGACCTCGGACAGTCTTCCTCGCACCATATATTTT.

This chain connects TRBV19 to TRBJ1-2; 8 bases agree with TRBD1. The junction had 4 bases not matched to a gene; V was cut back by 7 bases and J by 0 bases. Germline assignment: CDR1 LNHDA and CDR2 SQIVND (reference sequence). CDR3 length: 14 residues. The CDR3 DNA reads as TGTGCCAGTACGCAGGGGGCAACTAACTATGGCTACACCTTC. As protein: CASTQGATNYGYTF.

J is TRBJ2-1 and V is TRBV7-3; 8 bases are shared with TRBD2. The CDR3 consists of 19 residues. V was clipped by 2 bases and J by 0 bases; unmatched bases: 12. Per the germline V gene, CDR1 is SGHTA and CDR2 is FQGTGA. The CDR3 loop is CASSLYGGATGSSYNEQFF. CDR3 nucleotides: TGTGCCAGCAGCTTATACGGGGGGGCGACCGGCAGCTCCTACAATGAGCAGTTCTTC.

The V gene is TRBV28, the J gene TRBJ2-1; TRBD2 agrees at 7 bases. This CDR3 comprises 14 residues. CDR1 and CDR2 (germline): MDHEN, SYDVKM. The V and J ends lost 5 bases and 7 bases, in that order; junction bases with no gene match: 8. The CDR3 is CASSPLSGINEQFF. The CDR3 DNA reads as TGTGCCAGCAGTCCGCTGAGCGGGATTAATGAGCAGTTCTTC.

The CDR3 sequence is CASSKGQGADTQYF. Written as DNA, the CDR3 is TGTGCCAGCAGTAAAGGACAGGGAGCAGATACGCAGTATTTT. This chain links TRBV2 with TRBJ2-3, with 8 nucleotides matching TRBD1. V gave up 5 bases and J gave up 4 bases; unmatched junction bases: 5. Germline V gene sequence: CDR1 SNHLY, CDR2 FYNNEI. The CDR3 totals 14 residues.